This passage covers 21 T cell receptor beta chains from one sample sequenced in a study of blood T cell repertoires in COVID-19 (dated by TCRdb to 2020 to 2021). Library method: the immunoSEQ multiplex PCR assay. Sourced from immuneACCESS, this table was stored by TCRdb with only in-frame sequences that have V and J called. A share of the clones is absent; for the studies checked, an unresolved V gene accounts for under half, and the remainder has no known explanation. The sample table shows about 69,000 clones, and approximately 80% are seen once. About 14% of the sample goes to the ten largest clones. The sample comprised peripheral blood. The receptors were sampled from a man aged 50-59 years with COVID-19, enrolled during active disease.

The chain has TRBV6-2 or TRBV6-3 and TRBJ2-3; D uncertain. The CDR3 has 12 amino acids. The V and J ends lost 8 bases and 6 bases respectively, with 12 bases between them. The germline CDR1 and CDR2 sequences are MNHEY and SVGEGT. CDR3 protein: CASRRPWDTQYF. CDR3 bases: TGTGCCAGCCGCCGGCCGTGGGATACGCAGTATTTT.

The V gene is TRBV12-3 or TRBV12-4, the J gene TRBJ1-2; 10 nucleotides agree with TRBD1. The CDR3 runs to 13 residues. Trimming took 5 bases from V and 7 from J; bases not matched to a gene: 4. The CDR3 reads CASSPDRGLGYTF. The CDR3 DNA is TGTGCCAGCAGTCCCGACAGGGGGCTTGGCTACACCTTC.

This rearrangement joins TRBV6-6 to TRBJ2-1; D perhaps matches TRBD1 (8 bases). The V gene lost 5 bases and the J gene lost 7 bases, with 12 bases spanning the gap. This CDR3 spans 13 amino acids. Germline loops: CDR1 MNHNY, CDR2 SVGAGI (reference sequence). In nucleotides, the CDR3 is TGTGCCAGCAGTACACAGGGGGGGAATGAGCAGTTCTTC. Protein sequence: CASSTQGGNEQFF.

This clone was seen just once. The gene calls are TRBV7-9 and TRBJ2-3; 8 bases match TRBD1. This CDR3 has 18 residues. CDR1 and CDR2 from the germline V gene are SEHNR and FQNEAQ (reference sequence). The trim removed 1 base at V and 0 bases at J, leaving 9 bases unmatched. The chain's CDR3 is CASSLGQGILPSTDTQYF. CDR3 bases: TGTGCCAGCAGCTTAGGACAGGGGATACTCCCGAGCACAGATACGCAGTATTTT.

The rearrangement joins TRBV19 to TRBJ2-3; TRBD2 matches at 9 bases. The CDR3 sequence is 15 residues long. After removal of 3 bases from V and 3 bases from J, the junction contained 4 bases not matched to a gene. Germline-derived CDR1 and CDR2 are LNHDA and SQIVND (reference sequence). CDR3 sequence: CASSMSSGGTDTQYF. The CDR3 DNA reads TGTGCCAGTAGTATGTCCAGCGGGGGGACAGATACGCAGTATTTT.

The V and J genes are TRBV24-1 and TRBJ2-2; 7 bases match TRBD1. V lost 4 bases and J lost 5; bases outside the gene matches: 3. This CDR3 contains 14 residues. Germline CDR1 KGHDR, CDR2 SFDVKD. The CDR3, as DNA: TGTGCCACCAGTGAGGGGACAGCTACCGGGGAGCTGTTTTTT. Its translation: CATSEGTATGELFF.

This rearrangement joins TRBV7-9 to TRBJ2-5; TRBD2 aligns across 10 bases. This CDR3 contains 15 residues. Germline loops: CDR1 SEHNR, CDR2 FQNEAQ (reference sequence). V shed 1 base and J 5 bases; nucleotides not matched to a gene: 4. The CDR3, as DNA: TGTGCCAGCAGCTTAGATTTGGGACTAGCGGAGACCCAGTACTTC. Translated, it gives CASSLDLGLAETQYF. The variable domain in full, with the rest retrieved from reference TRBV7-9 and TRBJ2-5, is DTGVSQNPRHKITKRGQNVTFRCDPISEHNRLYWYRQTLGQGPEFLTYFQNEAQLEKSRLLSDRFSAERPKGSFSTLEIQRTEQGDSAMYLCASSLDLGLAETQYFGPGTRLLVL.

V gene TRBV3-1 (or the pseudogene TRBV3-2) combines with J gene TRBJ1-2; D might be TRBD1 (5 bases). Trimming removed 0 bases at V and 7 bases at J, with 12 bases between. Germline V CDR1 and CDR2: LGHDT, YNNKEL (reference sequence). The CDR3 consists of 14 residues. The CDR3 DNA sequence: TGTGCCAGCAGCCAAGACGGTAGGGGAGGTGGCTACACCTTC. Translation: CASSQDGRGGGYTF.

This clone showed up just once. The CDR3 region is CASSERTAPSYNEQFF. The CDR3 bases are TGTGCCAGCAGCGAGAGGACTGCTCCCTCCTACAATGAGCAGTTCTTC. The rearrangement links TRBV2 to TRBJ2-1; TRBD2 might be the D (5 bases). Trimming cost V 6 bases and J 0 bases, with 15 bases left between them. The CDR3 sequence is 16 residues long. CDR1 is SNHLY and CDR2 is FYNNEI in the germline V gene.

This clone occurred once. The V and J genes are TRBV12-3 or TRBV12-4 and TRBJ2-1, with TRBD2 as a possible D gene (5 bases). The V end lost 8 bases, the J end lost 9 bases, and 14 bases lay between the germline ends. This CDR3 has 12 amino acids. CDR3 nucleotides: TGTGCCAGCCCAAGTGAGGGATCTGAGCAGTTCTTC. Translation: CASPSEGSEQFF.

This chain uses TRBV4-3 with TRBJ2-1, with D hard to call. The V end lost 2 bases, the J end lost 2 bases, and 10 bases lay between the germline ends. Germline V CDR1 and CDR2: LGHNA, YSLEER. The CDR3 spans 15 residues. The DNA of the CDR3 is TGCGCCAGCAGCCAAACCGAAAACACCTACAATGAGCAGTTCTTC. It codes for CASSQTENTYNEQFF.

This chain links TRBV2 with TRBJ2-7; D perhaps matches TRBD2 (5 bases). The germline V and J ends were trimmed by 7 bases and 4 bases, with 8 bases remaining between them. This CDR3 is built from 11 residues. The germline CDR1 and CDR2 sequences are SNHLY and FYNNEI. The CDR3 is CASKRGYEQYF. The CDR3 DNA reads TGTGCCAGCAAAAGAGGGTACGAGCAGTACTTC.

The V gene is TRBV5-7, the J gene TRBJ1-2; 7 positions match TRBD1. TRBV5-7 is identified as an open reading frame with a role that is uncertain. The CDR3 consists of 14 residues. J gave up 0 bases and V 4 bases, and 3 bases lay outside the gene matches. CDR3 bases: TGTGCCAGCAGCCCTGGACAGGCTAACTATGGCTACACCTTC. This encodes CASSPGQANYGYTF.

This clone occurred a few times. The gene calls are TRBV7-2 and TRBJ1-6; D gene uncertain. CDR3 length equals 14 residues. V was cut by 1 base and J by 6 bases, with 7 bases left in between. Looked up from germline, CDR1 is SGHTA and CDR2 is FQGNSA. CDR3 sequence reads: CASSLGPSNSPLHF. Here the CDR3 DNA reads TGTGCCAGCAGCTTAGGGCCCAGTAATTCACCCCTCCACTTT.

The chain combines TRBV7-9 with TRBJ1-1; a possible D gene is TRBD1 (5 bases). The CDR3 totals 14 residues. Germline V gives CDR1 SEHNR, CDR2 FQNEAQ (reference sequence). The V end lost 2 bases, the J end lost 1 base, and 8 bases lay between the germline ends. The CDR3 here is CASSLRGTNTEAFF. CDR3 nucleotide sequence: TGTGCCAGCAGCTTACGGGGGACGAACACTGAAGCTTTCTTT.

The V and J genes are TRBV7-2 and TRBJ1-5, with 7 bases identical to TRBD1. CDR1 and CDR2 from the germline V gene are SGHTA and FQGNSA. V was pared by 1 base and J by 2 bases, with 5 bases of the junction left unmatched. The CDR3 is 16 amino acids. The CDR3, as DNA: TGTGCCAGCAGCTTAGTAGAGGGGGCCGGCAATCAGCCCCAGCATTTT. Protein product: CASSLVEGAGNQPQHF.

The chain carries TRBV6-4 and TRBJ2-6; D call uncertain. V was trimmed by 2 bases and J by 2 bases, leaving 10 bases between them. Germline V gene data show CDR1 as MRHNA and CDR2 as SNTAGT. This CDR3 is 16 amino acids long. CDR3 bases: TGTGCCAGCAGTGACGCGAGTGGTGCTGGGGCCAACGTCCTGACTTTC. Protein sequence: CASSDASGAGANVLTF.

The chain recombines TRBV5-8 with TRBJ1-3, with D perhaps TRBD1 (5 bases). The CDR3 is 17 residues long. The V and J ends lost 1 base and 6 bases respectively, with 20 bases between them. Per the germline V gene, CDR1 is SGHTS and CDR2 is YDEGEE. The CDR3 coding sequence is TGTGCCAGCAGCTTGTCGGGGGGAAGTTTGTTTGAAAACACCATATATTTT. Translated, it gives CASSLSGGSLFENTIYF.

This chain connects TRBV7-9 to TRBJ1-6; TRBD1 is a possible D gene (5 bases). CDR3 length equals 13 residues. Trimming removed 4 bases from V and 10 bases from J, with 11 bases in between. The V gene's germline CDR1 is SEHNR and CDR2 FQNEAQ (reference sequence). CDR3 residues: CASSSRGDSPLHF. In DNA, the CDR3 is TGTGCCAGCAGCTCGCGCGGGGACTCACCCCTCCACTTT.

This clone was seen a few times. V and J are TRBV3-1 (or the pseudogene TRBV3-2) and TRBJ2-7; the match to TRBD1 covers 9 bases. The V gene's germline CDR1 is LGHDT and CDR2 YNNKEL (reference sequence). The CDR3 spans 16 residues. V gave up 0 bases and J gave up 3 bases; unmatched junction bases: 6. In DNA form, the CDR3 reads TGTGCCAGCAGCCAAGAGGGACAGGGATCGGGCTACGAGCAGTACTTC. Residues: CASSQEGQGSGYEQYF.

This clone was seen once. The chain joins TRBV3-1 (or the pseudogene TRBV3-2) to TRBJ2-2, with no clear D. CDR3 length equals 13 residues. V was clipped by 0 bases and J by 7 bases, with 6 bases between them. In germline, CDR1 is LGHDT, CDR2 YNNKEL (reference sequence). This chain's CDR3 is CASSQDLLGELFF. The CDR3 DNA is TGTGCCAGCAGCCAAGATCTTCTCGGGGAGCTGTTTTTT.